The T cell receptor (beta chain) under discussion was sequenced for a study of T cells in Graves' hyperthyroidism and ophthalmopathy. For the study at large: Before treatment of any kind, peripheral blood was taken at initial diagnosis.

Many counts were recorded for this clonotype. This CDR3 spans 18 amino acids. Germline-derived CDR1 and CDR2 are LGHDT and YNNKEL (reference sequence). The V gene lost 0 bases and the J gene lost 1 base, with 18 bases spanning the gap. Exclusions: uncontrolled infection, other autoimmune disease, pregnancy, lactation. Used for diagnoses were clinical symptoms, serum thyroxine and TRAb, thyroid ultrasound and orbital computed tomography. PBMCs were collected from an approximately 9 ml volume of fresh peripheral blood. RNA transcripts were the template for amplifying TCR beta CDR3 regions. The TCR CDR3 first-round RT-PCR relied on the HTBI primer set. TCRdb processed the multiplex PCR reads anew with MiXCR; each CDR3 protein has one entry. Of 250,000 to 350,000 distinct CDR3 sequences in the sample, roughly 17% were seen once.

The sequence came from a man aged 30-40 years with Graves' hyperthyroidism. Sequencing input: blood. This chain connects TRBV3-1 to TRBJ1-1; D is perhaps TRBD1 (5 bases). CDR3 sequence reads: CASSQEWMRRGENTEAFF. CDR3 nucleotides: TGTGCCAGCAGCCAAGAATGGATGCGAAGGGGAGAGAACACTGAAGCTTTCTTT.